The 9 T cell receptor beta chains reported below all come from one sample, sequenced in a study of cytomegalovirus exposure and HLA in healthy donors. It was with 60 Vbeta and 13 Jbeta primers that the PCR ran. Data came from immunoSEQ multiplex PCR; TCRdb stores just in-frame clones and leaves some out. Of approximately 140,000 clones listed, around 80% are singletons. Material: PBMCs. Receptors were obtained from a young man in good health and CMV-seronegative.

Only one count was recorded for this clone. V and J are TRBV5-1 and TRBJ2-2, with a tentative D call TRBD2 (5 bases). The CDR3 extends over 14 amino acids. With 3 bases removed from V and 4 bases from J, the gap between germline ends came to 10 bases. CDR1 is SGHRS and CDR2 is YFSETQ in the germline V gene. CDR3 protein: CASSSIASTGELFF. The DNA of the CDR3 is TGCGCCAGCAGCTCGATAGCGAGCACCGGGGAGCTGTTTTTT.

This chain connects TRBV11-2 to TRBJ2-3; the D gene is possibly TRBD2 (6 bases). Germline-derived CDR1 and CDR2 are SGHAT and FQNNGV. V lost 1 base to trimming and J lost 3 bases, with 11 bases between them. This CDR3 is built from 15 residues. CDR3 region: CASSLGGTSTDTQYF. The CDR3 DNA reads TGTGCCAGCAGCTTAGGCGGGACGTCGACAGATACGCAGTATTTT.

The chain recombines TRBV2 with TRBJ2-4; tentative D call: TRBD2 (6 bases). The CDR3 is 15 residues long. Trimming left V 3 bases short and J 0 bases short, with 9 bases between. Germline loops: CDR1 SNHLY, CDR2 FYNNEI. The CDR3 DNA follows: TGTGCCAGCAGTGATCTAGCGTCAGCCAAAAACATTCAGTACTTC. It encodes CASSDLASAKNIQYF.

The chain recombines TRBV28 with TRBJ2-7; D possibly corresponds to TRBD1 (5 bases). V was shortened by 4 bases and J by 4 bases, with 20 bases between the two germline ends. CDR3 length: 16 residues. Germline V gene sequence: CDR1 MDHEN, CDR2 SYDVKM. The chain's CDR3 is CASSSPWAGNNYEQYF. The CDR3 DNA sequence: TGTGCCAGCAGTTCCCCATGGGCAGGGAATAATTACGAGCAGTACTTC. Looking up the rest from reference TRBV28 and TRBJ2-7 gives the full variable domain: DVKVTQSSRYLVKRTGEKVFLECVQDMDHENMFWYRQDPGLGLRLIYFSYDVKMKEKGDIPEGYSVSREKKERFSLILESASTNQTSMYLCASSSPWAGNNYEQYFGPGTRLTVT.

This clone was detected once. This chain connects TRBV5-1 to TRBJ1-2, with D perhaps TRBD1 (6 bases). This CDR3 comprises 16 residues. Between the trimmed V and J ends, which lost 2 bases and 2 bases, there was a span of 16 bases. The germline gives CDR1 SGHRS, CDR2 YFSETQ. Here the CDR3 DNA reads TGCGCCAGCAGCTTATCCGGGACAACAAAGAACTATGGCTACACCTTC. It encodes CASSLSGTTKNYGYTF.

The chain recombines TRBV12-5 with TRBJ1-1; no definite D call. This CDR3 has 13 amino acids. The V and J ends lost 0 bases and 7 bases respectively, with 9 bases between them. Per germline, CDR1 LGHNT and CDR2 FRNRAP. The CDR3 loop is CASGLVLRDEAFF. DNA for the CDR3: TGTGCTAGTGGTTTGGTACTCCGGGATGAAGCTTTCTTT. Supplemented by reference TRBV12-5 and TRBJ1-1, the full variable domain reads DARVTQTPRHKVTEMGQEVTMRCQPILGHNTVFWYRQTMMQGLELLAYFRNRAPLDDSGMPKDRFSAEMPDATLATLKIQPSEPRDSAVYFCASGLVLRDEAFFGQGTRLTVV.

V and J are TRBV30 and TRBJ2-1; 8 bases fit TRBD2. Looked up from germline, CDR1 is GTSNPN and CDR2 is SVGIG (reference sequence). Trimming took 0 bases from V and 0 from J; bases not matched to a gene: 7. The CDR3 runs 17 residues. CDR3 region: CAWSVRSTSGSYNEQFF. The CDR3 DNA follows: TGTGCCTGGAGTGTAAGGTCAACTAGCGGCTCCTACAATGAGCAGTTCTTC.

V gene TRBV28 combines with J gene TRBJ1-1; D unresolved. Germline V gene sequence: CDR1 MDHEN, CDR2 SYDVKM. Deletions cut 4 bases from V and 11 bases from J, with 23 bases between. The CDR3 consists of 15 residues. The CDR3 loop is CASSSPTGEPLGAFF. CDR3 nucleotides: TGTGCCAGCAGTTCCCCCACCGGGGAACCCCTCGGGGCTTTCTTT.

The rearrangement uses TRBV13 and TRBJ2-6, with TRBD2 matching 7 bases. Germline CDR1 reads PRHDT; CDR2 reads FYEKMQ (reference sequence). The CDR3 contains 14 residues. With V trimmed by 7 bases and J by 3 bases, 3 bases remained unmatched. The CDR3 reads CASTGGGGANVLTF. In nucleotides, the CDR3 is TGTGCCAGCACTGGGGGGGGTGGGGCCAACGTCCTGACTTTC. The full variable domain, completed using reference TRBV13 and TRBJ2-6, is AAGVIQSPRHLIKEKRETATLKCYPIPRHDTVYWYQQGPGQDPQFLISFYEKMQSDKGSIPDRFSAQQFSDYHSELNMSSLELGDSALYFCASTGGGGANVLTFGAGSRLTVL.